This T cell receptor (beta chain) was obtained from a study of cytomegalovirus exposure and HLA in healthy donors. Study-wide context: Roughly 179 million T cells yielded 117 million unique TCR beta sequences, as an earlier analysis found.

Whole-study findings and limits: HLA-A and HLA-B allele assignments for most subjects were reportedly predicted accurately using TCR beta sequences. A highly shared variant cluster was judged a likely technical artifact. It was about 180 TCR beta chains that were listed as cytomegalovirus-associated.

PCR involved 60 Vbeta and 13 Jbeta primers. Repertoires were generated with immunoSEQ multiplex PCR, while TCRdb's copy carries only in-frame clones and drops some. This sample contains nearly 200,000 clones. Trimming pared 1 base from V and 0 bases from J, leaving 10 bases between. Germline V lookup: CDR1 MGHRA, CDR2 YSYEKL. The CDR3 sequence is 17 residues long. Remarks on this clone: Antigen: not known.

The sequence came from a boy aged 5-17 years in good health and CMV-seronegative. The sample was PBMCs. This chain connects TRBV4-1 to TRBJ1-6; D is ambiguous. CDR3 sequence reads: CASSQVVVSSYNSPLHF. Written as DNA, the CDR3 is TGCGCCAGCAGCCAAGTTGTGGTTAGCTCCTATAATTCACCCCTCCACTTT.